The 6 T cell receptor beta chains below were found in one sample sequenced in a study of T cells in Graves' hyperthyroidism and ophthalmopathy. Amplified TCR beta CDR3 regions came from RNA transcripts. The primer set for the first-round RT-PCR of the TCR CDR3 was HTBI. MiXCR, run by TCRdb on the multiplex PCR reads, gives a single entry per CDR3 protein. Seen here are approximately 690,000 distinct CDR3 sequences, about 20% observed once, and the top ten hold 34%. Sequencing was done on a sample of blood. These receptors came from a man under 40 with Graves' ophthalmopathy.

This clonotype was observed a handful of times. The CDR3 spells CASSDSPASGDQETQYF. The DNA for the CDR3 is TGTGCCAGCAGTGACTCTCCGGCTAGCGGAGACCAAGAGACCCAGTACTTC. The chain joins TRBV6-4 to TRBJ2-5; 7 bases agree with TRBD2. Per the germline V gene, CDR1 is MRHNA and CDR2 is SNTAGT. Germline trimming cut 0 bases from V and 0 bases from J; bases unmatched to any gene: 7. The CDR3 loop spans 17 amino acids.

The rearrangement links TRBV6-2 or TRBV6-3 to TRBJ2-1; a weak D match, TRBD2 (5 bases). The V gene's germline CDR1 is MNHEY and CDR2 SVGEGT. CDR3 length equals 14 residues. V lost 2 bases and J lost 4, with 9 bases in between. This CDR3 is CASSYGLTYNEQFF. The CDR3 nucleotides are TGTGCCAGCAGTTACGGACTCACTTACAATGAGCAGTTCTTC.

This clonotype showed up many times. This sequence joins TRBV11-2 and TRBJ2-1, with 7 nucleotides matching TRBD2. There are 14 residues in the CDR3. Germline V gene data show CDR1 as SGHAT and CDR2 as FQNNGV. Unmatched junction bases numbered 5, after V lost 3 bases and J lost 6 bases. The DNA of the CDR3 is TGTGCCAGCAGCTTGGGGGGAGGGATCAATGAGCAGTTCTTC. Its protein is CASSLGGGINEQFF.

This clonotype has more than one count but fewer than ten. The V and J genes are TRBV4-1 and TRBJ2-2, with no clear D. V lost 4 bases to trimming and J lost 8 bases, with 11 bases between them. The CDR3 totals 13 residues. Germline V CDR1 and CDR2: MGHRA, YSYEKL. CDR3 DNA sequence: TGCGCCAGCAGCCCTCGGGTACAGGGGGAGCTGTTTTTT. Amino acids: CASSPRVQGELFF.

The chain employs TRBV7-9 and TRBJ2-2; D possibly uses TRBD1 or TRBD2 (6 bases each). Germline loops: CDR1 SEHNR, CDR2 FQNEAQ (reference sequence). V gave up 2 bases and J gave up 7 bases, with 11 bases separating them. This CDR3 is 14 amino acids long. The CDR3 DNA follows: TGTGCCAGCAGCTTACGGGGGCGTGGCGGGGAGCTGTTTTTT. Encoded protein: CASSLRGRGGELFF. Full variable domain (remainder filled in from reference TRBV7-9 and TRBJ2-2): DTGVSQNPRHKITKRGQNVTFRCDPISEHNRLYWYRQTLGQGPEFLTYFQNEAQLEKSRLLSDRFSAERPKGSFSTLEIQRTEQGDSAMYLCASSLRGRGGELFFGEGSRLTVL.

The chain joins TRBV29-1 to TRBJ1-1; no firm D call. The CDR3 loop spans 13 amino acids. Trimming removed 0 bases at V and 1 base at J, with 6 bases between. Germline CDR1 reads SQVTM; CDR2 reads ANQGSEA. The CDR3 DNA follows: TGCAGCGTTGAAGATCTGGAGAACACTGAAGCTTTCTTT. Protein product: CSVEDLENTEAFF.